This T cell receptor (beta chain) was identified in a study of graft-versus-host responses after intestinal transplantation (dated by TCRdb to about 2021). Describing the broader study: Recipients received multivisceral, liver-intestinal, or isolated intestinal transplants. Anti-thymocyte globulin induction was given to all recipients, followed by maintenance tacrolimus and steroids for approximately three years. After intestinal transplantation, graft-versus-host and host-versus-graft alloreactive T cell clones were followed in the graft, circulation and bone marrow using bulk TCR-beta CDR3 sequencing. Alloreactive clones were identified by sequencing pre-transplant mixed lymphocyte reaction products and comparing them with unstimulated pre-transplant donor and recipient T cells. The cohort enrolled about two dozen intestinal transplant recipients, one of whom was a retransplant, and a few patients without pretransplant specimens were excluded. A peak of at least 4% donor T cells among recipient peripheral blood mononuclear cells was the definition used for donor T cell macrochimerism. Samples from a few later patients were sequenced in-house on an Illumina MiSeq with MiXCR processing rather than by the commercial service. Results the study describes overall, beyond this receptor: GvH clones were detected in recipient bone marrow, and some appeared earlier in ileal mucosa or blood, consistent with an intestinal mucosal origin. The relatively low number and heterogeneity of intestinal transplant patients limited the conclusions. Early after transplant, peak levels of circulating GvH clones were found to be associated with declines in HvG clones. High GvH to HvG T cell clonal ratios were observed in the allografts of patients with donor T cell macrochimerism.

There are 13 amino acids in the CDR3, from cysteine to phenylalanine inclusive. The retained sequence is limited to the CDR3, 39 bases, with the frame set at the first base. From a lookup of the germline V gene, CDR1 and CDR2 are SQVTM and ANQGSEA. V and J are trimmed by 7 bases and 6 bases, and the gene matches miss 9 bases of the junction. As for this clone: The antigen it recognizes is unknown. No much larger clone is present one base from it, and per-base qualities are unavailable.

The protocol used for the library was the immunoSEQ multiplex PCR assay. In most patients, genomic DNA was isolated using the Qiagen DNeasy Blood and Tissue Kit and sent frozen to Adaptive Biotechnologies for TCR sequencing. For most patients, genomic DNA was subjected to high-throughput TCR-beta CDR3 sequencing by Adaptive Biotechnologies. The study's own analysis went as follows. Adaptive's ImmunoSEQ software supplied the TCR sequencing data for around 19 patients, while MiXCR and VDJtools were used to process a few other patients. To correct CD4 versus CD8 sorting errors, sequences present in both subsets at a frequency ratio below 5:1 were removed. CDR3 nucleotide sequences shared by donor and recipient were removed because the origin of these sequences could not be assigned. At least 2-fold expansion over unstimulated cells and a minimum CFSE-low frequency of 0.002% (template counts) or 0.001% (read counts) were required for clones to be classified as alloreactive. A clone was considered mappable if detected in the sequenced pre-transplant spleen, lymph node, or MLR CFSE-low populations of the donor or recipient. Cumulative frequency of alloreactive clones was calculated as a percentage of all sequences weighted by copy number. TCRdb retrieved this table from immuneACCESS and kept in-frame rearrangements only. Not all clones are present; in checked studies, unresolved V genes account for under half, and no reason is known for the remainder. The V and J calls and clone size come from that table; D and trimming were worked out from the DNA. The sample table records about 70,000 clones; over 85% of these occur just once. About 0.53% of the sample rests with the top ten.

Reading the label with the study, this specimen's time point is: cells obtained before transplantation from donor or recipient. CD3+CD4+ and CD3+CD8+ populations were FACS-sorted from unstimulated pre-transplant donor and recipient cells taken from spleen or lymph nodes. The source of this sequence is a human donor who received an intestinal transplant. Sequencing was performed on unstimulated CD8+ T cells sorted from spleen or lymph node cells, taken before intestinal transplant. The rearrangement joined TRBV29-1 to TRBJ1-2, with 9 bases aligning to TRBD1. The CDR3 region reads CSARDRVVDGYTF. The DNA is TGCAGCGCTCGGGACAGGGTGGTGGATGGCTACACCTTC.